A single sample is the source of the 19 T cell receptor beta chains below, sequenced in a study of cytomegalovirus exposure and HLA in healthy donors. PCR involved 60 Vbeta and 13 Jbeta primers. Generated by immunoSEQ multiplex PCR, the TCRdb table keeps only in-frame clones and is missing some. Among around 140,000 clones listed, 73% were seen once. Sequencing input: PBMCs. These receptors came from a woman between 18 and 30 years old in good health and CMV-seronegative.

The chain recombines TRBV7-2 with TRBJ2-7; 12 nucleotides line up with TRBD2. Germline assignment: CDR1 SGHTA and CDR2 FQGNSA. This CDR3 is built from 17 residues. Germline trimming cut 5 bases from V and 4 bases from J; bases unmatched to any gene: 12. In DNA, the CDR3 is TGTGCCAGCAGCGAAGCGGCTAGCGGGGGGGCCGGGTACGAGCAGTACTTC. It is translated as CASSEAASGGAGYEQYF.

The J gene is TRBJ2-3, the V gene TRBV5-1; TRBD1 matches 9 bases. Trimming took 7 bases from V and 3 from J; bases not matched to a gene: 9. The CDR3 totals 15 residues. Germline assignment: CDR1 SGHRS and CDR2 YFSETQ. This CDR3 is CASCPGQGWTDTQYF. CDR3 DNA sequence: TGCGCCAGCTGCCCGGGACAGGGTTGGACAGATACGCAGTATTTT.

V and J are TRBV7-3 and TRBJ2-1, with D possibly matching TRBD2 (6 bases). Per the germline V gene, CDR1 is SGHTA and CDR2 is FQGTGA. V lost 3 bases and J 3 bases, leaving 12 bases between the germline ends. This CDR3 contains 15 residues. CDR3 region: CASSLEVGGYNEQFF. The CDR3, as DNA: TGTGCCAGCAGCTTGGAAGTCGGGGGCTACAATGAGCAGTTCTTC.

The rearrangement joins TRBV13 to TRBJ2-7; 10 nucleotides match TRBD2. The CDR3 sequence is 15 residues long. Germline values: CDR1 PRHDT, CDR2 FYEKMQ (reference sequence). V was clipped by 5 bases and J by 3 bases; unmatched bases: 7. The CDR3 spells CASSGTSDRFYEQYV. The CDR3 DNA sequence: TGTGCCAGCAGCGGGACTAGCGACCGCTTCTACGAGCAGTACGTC.

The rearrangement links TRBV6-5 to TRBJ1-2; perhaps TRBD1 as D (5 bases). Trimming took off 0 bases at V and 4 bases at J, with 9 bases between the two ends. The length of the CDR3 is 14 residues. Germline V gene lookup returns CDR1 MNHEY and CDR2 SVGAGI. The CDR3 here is CASSYSGLRYGYTF. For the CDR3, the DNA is TGTGCCAGCAGTTACTCGGGACTTCGCTATGGCTACACCTTC.

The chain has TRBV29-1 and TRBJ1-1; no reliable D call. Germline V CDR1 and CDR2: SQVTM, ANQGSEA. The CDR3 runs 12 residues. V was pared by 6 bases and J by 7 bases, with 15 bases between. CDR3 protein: CSVQWARYEAFF. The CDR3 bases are TGCAGCGTACAGTGGGCCCGATATGAAGCTTTCTTT.

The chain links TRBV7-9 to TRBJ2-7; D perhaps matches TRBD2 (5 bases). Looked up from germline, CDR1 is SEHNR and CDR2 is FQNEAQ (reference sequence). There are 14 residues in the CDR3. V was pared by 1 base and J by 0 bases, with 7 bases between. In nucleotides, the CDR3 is TGTGCCAGCAGCTTAGAAGCGGACTCCTACGAGCAGTACGTC. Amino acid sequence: CASSLEADSYEQYV.

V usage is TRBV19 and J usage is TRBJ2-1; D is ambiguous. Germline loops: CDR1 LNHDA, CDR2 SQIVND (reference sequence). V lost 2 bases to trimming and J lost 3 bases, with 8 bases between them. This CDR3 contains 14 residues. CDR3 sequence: CASSISGNYNEQFF. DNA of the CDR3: TGTGCCAGTAGTATATCGGGTAACTACAATGAGCAGTTCTTC.

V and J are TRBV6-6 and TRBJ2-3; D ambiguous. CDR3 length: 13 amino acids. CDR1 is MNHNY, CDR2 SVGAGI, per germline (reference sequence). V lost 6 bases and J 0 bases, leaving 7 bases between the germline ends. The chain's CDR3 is CASRNSSTDTQYF. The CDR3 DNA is TGTGCCAGCAGGAACAGTAGCACAGATACGCAGTATTTT.

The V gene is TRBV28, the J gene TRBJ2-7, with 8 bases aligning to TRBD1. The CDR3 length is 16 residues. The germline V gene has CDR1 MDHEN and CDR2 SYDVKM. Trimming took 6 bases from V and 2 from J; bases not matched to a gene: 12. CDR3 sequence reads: CASRGTGRYITYEQYF. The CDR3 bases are TGTGCCAGCAGGGGGACAGGCCGCTATATAACCTACGAGCAGTACTTC.

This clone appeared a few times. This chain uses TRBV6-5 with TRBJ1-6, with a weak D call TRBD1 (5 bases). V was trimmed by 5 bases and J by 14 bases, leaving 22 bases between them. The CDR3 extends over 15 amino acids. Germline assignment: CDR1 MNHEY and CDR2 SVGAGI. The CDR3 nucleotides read TGTGCCAGCAGTCCCCCCGGGACTTTTAAGGCTACCCTCCACTTT. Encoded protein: CASSPPGTFKATLHF.

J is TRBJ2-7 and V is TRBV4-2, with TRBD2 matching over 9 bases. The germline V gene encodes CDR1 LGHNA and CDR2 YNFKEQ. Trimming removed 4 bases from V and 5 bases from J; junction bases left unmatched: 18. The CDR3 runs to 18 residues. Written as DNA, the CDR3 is TGTGCCAGCAGCCCCCGGCGCGGGGGGGCCGCTTTCGCCGACGAGCAGTACTTC. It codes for CASSPRRGGAAFADEQYF.

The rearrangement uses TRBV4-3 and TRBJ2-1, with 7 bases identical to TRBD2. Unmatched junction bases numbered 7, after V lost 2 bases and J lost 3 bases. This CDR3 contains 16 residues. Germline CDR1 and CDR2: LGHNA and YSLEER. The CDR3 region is CASSQNPGRGYNEQFF. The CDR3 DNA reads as TGCGCCAGCAGCCAAAACCCGGGGAGGGGCTACAATGAGCAGTTCTTC.

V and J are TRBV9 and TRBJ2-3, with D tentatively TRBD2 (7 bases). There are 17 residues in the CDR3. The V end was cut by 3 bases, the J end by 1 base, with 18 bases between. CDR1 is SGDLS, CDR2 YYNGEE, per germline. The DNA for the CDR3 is TGTGCCAGCAGCGCCCTAGGGGGGGCGCAACGCACAGATACGCAGTATTTT. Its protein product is CASSALGGAQRTDTQYF. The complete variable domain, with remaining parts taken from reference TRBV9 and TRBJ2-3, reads DSGVTQTPKHLITATGQRVTLRCSPRSGDLSVYWYQQSLDQGLQFLIQYYNGEERAKGNILERFSAQQFPDLHSELNLSSLELGDSALYFCASSALGGAQRTDTQYFGPGTRLTVL.

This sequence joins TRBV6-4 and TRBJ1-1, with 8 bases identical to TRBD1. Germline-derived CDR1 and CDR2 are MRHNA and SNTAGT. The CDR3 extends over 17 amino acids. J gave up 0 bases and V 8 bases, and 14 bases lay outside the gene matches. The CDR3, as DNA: TGTGCCAGCCTCGGGGATCAGGGGGCTGGGGTGAACACTGAAGCTTTCTTT. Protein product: CASLGDQGAGVNTEAFF.

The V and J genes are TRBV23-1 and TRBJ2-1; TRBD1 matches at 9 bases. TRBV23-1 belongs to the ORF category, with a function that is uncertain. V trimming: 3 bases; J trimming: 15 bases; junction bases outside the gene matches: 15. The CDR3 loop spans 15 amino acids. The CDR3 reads CASSHLSRDRVWGFF. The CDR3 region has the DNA TGCGCCAGCAGTCACCTATCCCGGGACAGGGTATGGGGGTTCTTC.

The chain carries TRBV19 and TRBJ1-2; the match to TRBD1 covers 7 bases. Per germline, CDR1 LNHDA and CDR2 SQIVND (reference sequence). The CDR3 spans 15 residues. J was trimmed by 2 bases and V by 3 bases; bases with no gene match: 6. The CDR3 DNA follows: TGTGCCAGTAGTATTGGGGGACAGAGGAACTATGGCTACACCTTC. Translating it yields CASSIGGQRNYGYTF.

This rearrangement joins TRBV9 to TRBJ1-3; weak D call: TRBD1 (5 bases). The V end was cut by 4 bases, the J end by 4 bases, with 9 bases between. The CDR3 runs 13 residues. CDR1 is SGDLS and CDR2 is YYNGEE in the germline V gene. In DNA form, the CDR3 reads TGTGCCAGCAGCCCCCAGGGAGGAAACACCATATATTTT. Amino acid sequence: CASSPQGGNTIYF.

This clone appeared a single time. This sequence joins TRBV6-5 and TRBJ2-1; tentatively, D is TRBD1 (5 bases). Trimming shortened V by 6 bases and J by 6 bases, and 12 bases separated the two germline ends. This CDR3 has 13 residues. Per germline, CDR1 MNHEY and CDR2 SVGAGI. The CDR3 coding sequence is TGTGCCAGCAGGGACAACGTCGGCAATGAGCAGTTCTTC. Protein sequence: CASRDNVGNEQFF.